This is a list of T cell receptor beta chains from one sample in a study of T cells of healthy individuals. Using its own MiXCR run on the 5' RACE reads, TCRdb lists one record per CDR3 protein. The profile shows about 41,000 distinct CDR3 sequences, roughly 4.3% of them singletons. Receptor source: a human donor in good health. Each CDR3 is given with its conserved first and last residue. D genes are given only for firm matches. Clone size is not always given. Where it is, it says once, few, many or a class for expanded clones.

D gene,V gene,J gene,clone size,CDR3 DNA,CDR3 protein
-,TRBV28,TRBJ1-1,many,TGTGCCAGCAGCGACGGGGCAAGAGCTTTCTTT,CASSDGARAFF
TRBD1,TRBV18,TRBJ1-2,few,TGTGCCAGCTCACCTGGGACAGAAGCATATGGCTACACCTTC,CASSPGTEAYGYTF
-,TRBV7-6,TRBJ1-1,-,TGTGCCAGCAGCTTAGGCAGGGATTGGGGTGGGACTGAAGCTTTCTTT,CASSLGRDWGGTEAFF
-,TRBV20-1,TRBJ1-1,-,TGCAGTGCTAGAGATCCGTCCGACGGGACGGATGAAGCTTTCTTT,CSARDPSDGTDEAFF
TRBD2,TRBV6-6,TRBJ2-7,many,TGTGCCAGCAGACCCGGTGCCGGGACTAGACCTTACGAGCAGTACTTC,CASRPGAGTRPYEQYF
-,TRBV10-3,TRBJ1-4,-,TGTGCCATCAGTGAGGACAGCGAAAAACTGTTTTTT,CAISEDSEKLFF
-,TRBV7-6,TRBJ2-1,few,TGTGCTAACCCATGCGGGGAGCGGGCCAATGAGCAGTTCTTC,CANPCGERANEQFF
-,TRBV7-9,TRBJ2-5,-,TGTGCCAGCAGCTTGAGTGGGGGGGCCCGCGAGACCCAGTACTTC,CASSLSGGARETQYF
-,TRBV11-3,TRBJ2-3,many,TGTGCCAGCAGTGACACAGGGACTAGCACAGATACGCAGTATTTT,CASSDTGTSTDTQYF
-,TRBV12-3/TRBV12-4,TRBJ1-1,many,TGTGCCAGCAGTCCACGGCGGGGATCGTGGACTTTCTTT,CASSPRRGSWTFF
-,TRBV7-2,TRBJ1-2,-,TGTGCCAGCAGCTTATGGGGGGATGGCTACACCTTC,CASSLWGDGYTF
-,TRBV5-4,TRBJ2-7,-,TGTGCCAGCAGCCCCCCCGCCTCCTACGAGCAGTACTTC,CASSPPASYEQYF
-,TRBV20-1,TRBJ1-6,many,TGCAGTGCTAGAGTGTTGGGCTCGGATAATTCACCCCTCCACTTT,CSARVLGSDNSPLHF
TRBD1,TRBV12-3/TRBV12-4,TRBJ2-3,many,TGTGCCAGCAGTTTAGAGGGGACAGCCGATTTAGATACGCAGTATTTT,CASSLEGTADLDTQYF
TRBD1,TRBV7-9,TRBJ1-2,once,TGTGCCGGGTCGGGACAGAACTATGGCTACACCTTC,CAGSGQNYGYTF
-,TRBV27,TRBJ1-6,many,TGTGCCAGCAGTGAGTGGGGGATCGAGGATTCACCCCTCCACTTT,CASSEWGIEDSPLHF
-,TRBV7-9,TRBJ2-1,many,TGTGCCAGCAGCTTGTGGGGAAGAGAGGAAAATGAGCAGTTCTTC,CASSLWGREENEQFF
-,TRBV29-1,TRBJ2-5,-,TGCAGCGTGGGGGACTTACAAGAGACCCAGTACTTC,CSVGDLQETQYF
TRBD2,TRBV10-3,TRBJ2-1,many,TGTGCCATCACCCCGACTAGCGGGAGGGGGGAGCAGTTCTTC,CAITPTSGRGEQFF
-,TRBV4-1,TRBJ2-1,many,TGCGCCAGCAGCCAAGACGACAGGGAGGTATGGGAGCAGTTCTTC,CASSQDDREVWEQFF
TRBD2,TRBV6-6,TRBJ2-3,many,TGTGCCAGCAGTTACTCGTTTAGCGGGGGTCCAGGAGATACGCAGTATTTT,CASSYSFSGGPGDTQYF
-,TRBV2,TRBJ1-6,-,TGTGCCAGCAGCCCCCGCGAGGAACGGGAATCGGGCTATAATTCACCCCTCCACTTT,CASSPREERESGYNSPLHF
TRBD1,TRBV29-1,TRBJ2-2,many,TGCAGCGCGACAGGGTCGGCCGGGGAGCTGTTTTTT,CSATGSAGELFF
-,TRBV29-1,TRBJ2-5,many,TGCACCGCCCGGGGAGAGACCCAGTACTTC,CTARGETQYF
-,TRBV20-1,TRBJ1-3,few,TGCAGTGCCAATATAATCACAGGGTTAGAGAACACCATATATTTT,CSANIITGLENTIYF
TRBD1,TRBV7-9,TRBJ1-4,-,TGTGCCAGCAGCCACGGATCTCTCAGGGGGCTAGTGGATGAAAAACTGTTTTTT,CASSHGSLRGLVDEKLFF
-,TRBV14,TRBJ2-1,few,TGTGCCAGCAGCCAAGCTGGGTTTGGTGAGCAGTTCTTC,CASSQAGFGEQFF
-,TRBV10-2,TRBJ2-6,many,TGCGCCAGCAGTGAGACCCATCCTCCGACTGGGGCCAACGTCCTGACTTTC,CASSETHPPTGANVLTF
-,TRBV24-1,TRBJ2-3,few,TGTGCCACCAGTGACGGTGCAGGGGCACTAGGCACAGATACGCAGTATTTT,CATSDGAGALGTDTQYF
TRBD2,TRBV2,TRBJ2-1,-,TGTGCCAGCAGTGGGGGACTAGGGAAGTTCTTC,CASSGGLGKFF
-,TRBV5-1,TRBJ2-7,many,TGCGCCAGCAGCTTGGCTGGCCTAATCGACGAGCAGTACTTC,CASSLAGLIDEQYF
-,TRBV21-1,TRBJ2-7,many,TGTGCCAGCAGCAAAGCGGCCGGGACAGACTTATACGAGCAGTACTTC,CASSKAAGTDLYEQYF
-,TRBV12-3/TRBV12-4,TRBJ2-3,few,TGTGCCAGCAGTTTCGGACATCCCACAGATACGCAGTATTTT,CASSFGHPTDTQYF
-,TRBV7-9,TRBJ2-6,few,TGTGCCAGCATTGCGTTGGGGTCTGGGGCCAACGTCCTGACTTTC,CASIALGSGANVLTF
TRBD1,TRBV12-3/TRBV12-4,TRBJ2-7,many,TGTGCCAGCAGCCCGGTGACAGGGGTCGAGCAGTACTTC,CASSPVTGVEQYF
-,TRBV29-1,TRBJ2-2,few,TGCAGCGGTGGACAGACGAACACCGGGGAGCTGTTTTTT,CSGGQTNTGELFF
TRBD2,TRBV20-1,TRBJ2-7,many,TGCAGTGCTAGAGATCCTCGGTCCTCCCGACTAGCGGGATCCGAGCAGTACTTC,CSARDPRSSRLAGSEQYF
-,TRBV7-2,TRBJ1-4,-,TGTGCCAGCAGCCAAGGGACATATACCCAAAATGAAAAACTGTTTTTT,CASSQGTYTQNEKLFF
-,TRBV11-2,TRBJ2-7,-,TGTGCCACCCGGGTAGCAGGGCGGTACGAGCAGTACTTC,CATRVAGRYEQYF
TRBD2,TRBV7-9,TRBJ2-1,many,TGTGCCAGCAGCCGACTAGCGGGAGGGAGTGAGCAGTTCTTC,CASSRLAGGSEQFF
-,TRBV5-4,TRBJ1-5,few,TGTGCCAGCAGCTTGGACAGCAATCAGCCCCAGCATTTT,CASSLDSNQPQHF